These T cell receptor beta chains were read from a single sample in a study of blood T cell repertoires in COVID-19. TCRdb's copy holds only in-frame clones and misses some; the assay was immunoSEQ multiplex PCR. The sample lists a few hundred thousand clones; 70% to 85% were seen once. What was sequenced was peripheral blood. Receptor source: a human donor with COVID-19, enrolled during active disease. The donor label of this sample is uncertain. Both conserved end residues are part of each CDR3. Each record gives: V gene, clone size, D gene, J gene, CDR3 protein, CDR3 DNA. A D gene is named only where the DNA matches it firmly. Some rows have no size entry. The others give once, few or many, or a class for an expanded clone.

>TRBV11-3|.|.|TRBJ2-7
CASSLDIQAEQYF
TGTGCCAGCAGCTTAGATATCCAAGCCGAGCAGTACTTC
>TRBV11-2|.|.|TRBJ2-7
CASSLERVITYEQYF
TGTGCCAGCAGTTTGGAGAGAGTTATAACCTACGAGCAGTACTTC
>TRBV6-5|.|.|TRBJ2-2
CASRVSGKDGELFF
TGTGCCAGCAGGGTGTCGGGAAAGGACGGGGAGCTGTTTTTT
>TRBV30|.|.|TRBJ2-2
CAWSVNSNTGELFF
TGTGCCTGGAGTGTAAACTCGAACACCGGGGAGCTGTTTTTT
>TRBV6-6|.|.|TRBJ2-3
CASSYSERGTQYF
TGTGCCAGCAGTTACTCGGAGAGAGGTACGCAGTATTTT
>TRBV19|.|TRBD2|TRBJ2-1
CASSPLAGIPIEQFF
TGTGCCAGTAGTCCCCTAGCGGGAATCCCCATTGAGCAGTTCTTC
>TRBV28|.|.|TRBJ2-7
CASETPLSYEQYF
TGTGCCAGCGAGACTCCTCTCTCCTACGAGCAGTACTTC
>TRBV28|.|.|TRBJ2-2
CASSLPGSGELFF
TGTGCCAGCAGTCTCCCCGGGTCCGGGGAGCTGTTTTTT
>TRBV7-2|.|TRBD2|TRBJ2-1
CASSLALAGGRRNEQFF
TGTGCCAGCAGCTTAGCACTAGCGGGAGGCCGTCGCAATGAGCAGTTCTTC
>TRBV28|.|.|TRBJ1-1
CASSLYRENTEAFF
TGTGCCAGCAGCCTTTACAGAGAGAACACTGAAGCTTTCTTT
>TRBV3-1/TRBV3-2|.|.|TRBJ1-5
CASSPILNQPQHF
TGTGCCAGCAGTCCAATACTTAATCAGCCCCAGCATTTT
>TRBV7-6|.|.|TRBJ1-1
CASRQVGNMNTEAFF
TGTGCCAGCAGACAGGTGGGAAATATGAACACTGAAGCTTTCTTT
>TRBV3-1/TRBV3-2|.|TRBD2|TRBJ2-1
CASSRSLAGVVGEQFF
TGTGCCAGCAGCCGTTCACTAGCGGGAGTGGTAGGGGAGCAGTTCTTC
>TRBV29-1|once|.|TRBJ1-4
CSVEADGGANEKLFF
TGCAGCGTTGAAGCAGACGGGGGAGCTAATGAAAAACTGTTTTTT
>TRBV11-3|.|.|TRBJ2-1
CASSGTGGKGEQFF
TGTGCCAGCAGTGGGACGGGCGGGAAAGGCGAGCAGTTCTTC
>TRBV7-2|once|.|TRBJ2-5
CASSLNRDETQYF
TGTGCCAGCAGCTTGAACAGGGACGAGACCCAGTACTTC
>TRBV30|.|.|TRBJ1-1
CAWSRNNDRAFF
TGTGCCTGGAGTCGAAATAATGATCGGGCTTTCTTT
>TRBV11-2|.|.|TRBJ1-2
CASSLDFQGSGYTF
TGTGCCAGCAGCTTAGATTTCCAGGGGTCTGGCTACACCTTC
>TRBV5-1|.|TRBD2|TRBJ2-1
CASSPPAGLAAGNEQFF
TGCGCCAGCAGCCCACCAGCGGGACTAGCGGCTGGAAATGAGCAGTTCTTC
>TRBV25-1|.|.|TRBJ1-4
CASSGGRGFREKLFF
TGTGCCAGCAGTGGCGGGAGAGGCTTTCGGGAAAAACTGTTTTTT
>TRBV11-2|.|.|TRBJ1-4
CASSLVAATNEKLFF
TGTGCCAGCAGCTTAGTAGCTGCAACTAATGAAAAACTGTTTTTT
>TRBV6-6|.|.|TRBJ2-7
CASTASYEQYF
TGTGCCAGCACAGCTAGCTACGAGCAGTACTTC
>TRBV27|.|.|TRBJ1-1
CASSFIMNTEAFF
TGTGCCAGCAGTTTCATCATGAACACTGAAGCTTTCTTT
>TRBV29-1|.|TRBD1|TRBJ1-1
CSVENRGGRTEAFF
TGCAGCGTTGAGAACAGGGGCGGGAGGACTGAAGCTTTCTTT
>TRBV4-1|.|.|TRBJ1-4
CASSHPFMVGIQGRGTNEKLFF
TGCGCCAGCAGCCACCCTTTCATGGTGGGGATTCAGGGGAGGGGAACTAATGAAAAACTGTTTTTT
>TRBV19|.|TRBD1|TRBJ2-7
CASNPSPGTGAGEQYF
TGTGCCAGTAACCCCTCCCCCGGGACAGGGGCTGGCGAGCAGTACTTC
>TRBV24-1|.|.|TRBJ1-2
CATSDQHRNYGYTF
TGTGCCACCAGTGACCAACACCGAAACTATGGCTACACCTTC
>TRBV5-6|.|.|TRBJ1-2
CASSILGAGELYGGYTF
TGTGCCAGCAGCATCCTGGGCGCGGGAGAATTATATGGGGGCTACACCTTC
>TRBV28|.|.|TRBJ1-5
CASSLFRSAGANQPQHF
TGTGCCAGCAGTTTATTTCGATCGGCAGGGGCCAATCAGCCCCAGCATTTT
>TRBV28|.|TRBD2|TRBJ2-3
CASSSGTSGSADTQYF
TGTGCCAGCAGTTCCGGGACTAGCGGGAGCGCAGATACGCAGTATTTT
>TRBV9|once|.|TRBJ1-1
CASSQYPGTEAFF
TGTGCCAGCAGCCAATACCCAGGAACTGAAGCTTTCTTT
>TRBV28|.|.|TRBJ2-7
CASSLPQGRIHEQYF
TGTGCCAGCAGTTTACCTCAGGGAAGAATACACGAGCAGTACTTC
>TRBV5-5|.|.|TRBJ2-1
CASSFQGSNEQFF
TGTGCCAGCAGCTTTCAGGGAAGCAATGAGCAGTTCTTC
>TRBV27|.|.|TRBJ1-6
CASSSQGSGRNSPLHF
TGTGCCAGCAGTTCCCAGGGGAGCGGGAGGAATTCACCCCTCCACTTT
>TRBV29-1|.|.|TRBJ1-2
CSVGVQGPYGYTF
TGCAGCGTTGGAGTACAGGGTCCCTATGGCTACACCTTC
>TRBV29-1|few|TRBD1|TRBJ1-5
CSVATGGSNQPQHF
TGCAGCGTTGCGACAGGGGGAAGCAATCAGCCCCAGCATTTT
>TRBV28|.|.|TRBJ1-3
CASRLWTEGNTIYF
TGTGCCAGCAGGTTATGGACAGAAGGAAACACCATATATTTT
>TRBV5-1|.|.|TRBJ1-1
CASRYRDRNTEAFF
TGCGCCAGCAGATACAGGGATAGGAACACTGAAGCTTTCTTT
>TRBV5-5|once|.|TRBJ1-4
CASSLAGDEKLFF
TGTGCCAGCAGCTTAGCAGGGGATGAAAAACTGTTTTTT
>TRBV14|.|TRBD2|TRBJ2-7
CASSRGGFAYEQYF
TGTGCCAGCAGCCGGGGGGGGTTTGCCTACGAGCAGTACTTC
>TRBV3-1/TRBV3-2|.|.|TRBJ1-5
CASSQATGQPQHF
TGTGCCAGCAGCCAAGCTACAGGTCAGCCCCAGCATTTT
>TRBV7-2|few|.|TRBJ2-7
CASSPQRSPGEQYF
TGTGCCAGCAGCCCCCAGCGATCCCCGGGCGAGCAGTACTTC
>TRBV5-1|.|.|TRBJ1-6
CASSRQGNNSPLHF
TGCGCCAGCAGCCGGCAGGGTAATAATTCACCCCTCCACTTT